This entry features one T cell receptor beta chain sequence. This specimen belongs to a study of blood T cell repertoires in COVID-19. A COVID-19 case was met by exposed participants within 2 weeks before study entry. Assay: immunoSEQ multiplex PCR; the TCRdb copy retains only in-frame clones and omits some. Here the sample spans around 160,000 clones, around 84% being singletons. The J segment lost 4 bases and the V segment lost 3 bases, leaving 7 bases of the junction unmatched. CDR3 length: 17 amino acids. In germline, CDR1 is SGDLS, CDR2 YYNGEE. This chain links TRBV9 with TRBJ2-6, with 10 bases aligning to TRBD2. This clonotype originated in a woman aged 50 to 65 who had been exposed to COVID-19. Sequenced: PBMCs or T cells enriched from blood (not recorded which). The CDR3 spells CASSALAGADGANVLTF. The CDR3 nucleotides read TGTGCCAGCAGCGCCCTAGCGGGGGCGGACGGGGCCAACGTCCTGACTTTC.